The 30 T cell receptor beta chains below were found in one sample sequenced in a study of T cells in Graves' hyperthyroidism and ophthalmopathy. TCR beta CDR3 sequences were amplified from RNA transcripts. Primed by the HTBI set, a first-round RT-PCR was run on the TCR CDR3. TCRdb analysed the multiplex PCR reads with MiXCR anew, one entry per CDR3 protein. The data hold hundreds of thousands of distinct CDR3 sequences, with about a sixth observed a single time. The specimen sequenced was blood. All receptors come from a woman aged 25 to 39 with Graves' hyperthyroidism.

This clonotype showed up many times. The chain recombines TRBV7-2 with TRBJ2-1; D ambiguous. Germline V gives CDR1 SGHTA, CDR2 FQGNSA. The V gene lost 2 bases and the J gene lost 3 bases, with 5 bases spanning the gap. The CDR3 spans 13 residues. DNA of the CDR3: TGTGCCAGCAGCTTACCGATCTACAATGAGCAGTTCTTC. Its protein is CASSLPIYNEQFF.

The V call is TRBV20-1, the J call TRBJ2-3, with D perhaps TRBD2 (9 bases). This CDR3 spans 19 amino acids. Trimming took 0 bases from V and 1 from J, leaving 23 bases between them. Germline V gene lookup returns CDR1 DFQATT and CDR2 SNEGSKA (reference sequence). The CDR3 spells CSARDRGASGTGGTDTQYF. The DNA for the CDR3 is TGCAGTGCTAGAGATCGGGGCGCTAGCGGGACAGGAGGCACAGATACGCAGTATTTT.

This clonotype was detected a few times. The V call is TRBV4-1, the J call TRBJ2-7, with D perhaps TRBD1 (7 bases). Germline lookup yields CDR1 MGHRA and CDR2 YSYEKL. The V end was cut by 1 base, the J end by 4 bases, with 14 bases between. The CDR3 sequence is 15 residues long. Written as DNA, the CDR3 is TGCGCCAGCAGCCAAGTGGCAGGGGGGAATTACGAGCAGTACTTC. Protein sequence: CASSQVAGGNYEQYF.

The CDR3 bases are TGTGCCAGCAGTGAAGGGGGGGGTACTGAAGCTTTCTTT. Translation gives CASSEGGGTEAFF. The chain has TRBV6-1 and TRBJ1-1; a weak D match, TRBD1 (5 bases). V was shortened by 1 base and J by 5 bases, with 8 bases between the two germline ends. CDR1 and CDR2 (germline): MNHNS, SASEGT. This CDR3 region has 13 residues.

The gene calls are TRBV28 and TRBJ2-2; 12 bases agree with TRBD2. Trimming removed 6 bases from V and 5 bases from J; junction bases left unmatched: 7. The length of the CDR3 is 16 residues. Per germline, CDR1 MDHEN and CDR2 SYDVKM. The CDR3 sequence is CASRTSGRGGTGELFF. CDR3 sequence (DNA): TGTGCCAGCAGGACTAGCGGGAGAGGAGGGACCGGGGAGCTGTTTTTT.

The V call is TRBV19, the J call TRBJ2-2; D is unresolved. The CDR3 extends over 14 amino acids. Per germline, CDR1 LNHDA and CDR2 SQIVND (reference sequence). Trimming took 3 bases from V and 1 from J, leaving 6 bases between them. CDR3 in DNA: TGTGCCAGTAGTATCAAGGAGAACACCGGGGAGCTGTTTTTT. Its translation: CASSIKENTGELFF. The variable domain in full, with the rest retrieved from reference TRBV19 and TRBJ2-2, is DGGITQSPKYLFRKEGQNVTLSCEQNLNHDAMYWYRQDPGQGLRLIYYSQIVNDFQKGDIAEGYSVSREKKESFPLTVTSAQKNPTAFYLCASSIKENTGELFFGEGSRLTVL.

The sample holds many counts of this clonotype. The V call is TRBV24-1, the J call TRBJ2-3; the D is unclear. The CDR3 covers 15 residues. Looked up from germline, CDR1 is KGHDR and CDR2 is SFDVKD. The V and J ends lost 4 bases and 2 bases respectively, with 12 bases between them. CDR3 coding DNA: TGTGCCACCAGTGACCCTCGGACGGCCACAGATACGCAGTATTTT. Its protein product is CATSDPRTATDTQYF.

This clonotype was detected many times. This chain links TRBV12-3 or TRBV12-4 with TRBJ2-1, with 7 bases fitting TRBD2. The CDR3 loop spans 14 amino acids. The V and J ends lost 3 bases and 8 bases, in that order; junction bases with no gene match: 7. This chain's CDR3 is CASSFGGRGDEQFF. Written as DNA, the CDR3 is TGTGCCAGCAGTTTTGGGGGGAGGGGCGATGAGCAGTTCTTC.

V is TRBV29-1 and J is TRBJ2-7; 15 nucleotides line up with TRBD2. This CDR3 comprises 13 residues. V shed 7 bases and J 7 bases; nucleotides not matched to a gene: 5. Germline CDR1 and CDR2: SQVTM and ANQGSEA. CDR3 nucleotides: TGCAGCGCAAGGACTAGCGGGAGGGGTGAGCAGTACTTC. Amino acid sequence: CSARTSGRGEQYF.

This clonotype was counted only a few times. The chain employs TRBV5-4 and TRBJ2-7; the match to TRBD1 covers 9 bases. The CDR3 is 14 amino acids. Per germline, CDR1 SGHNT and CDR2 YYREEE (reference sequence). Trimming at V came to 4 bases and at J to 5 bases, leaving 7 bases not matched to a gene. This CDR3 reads CASSKGTGINEQYF. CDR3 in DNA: TGTGCCAGCAGCAAAGGGACAGGGATCAACGAGCAGTACTTC.

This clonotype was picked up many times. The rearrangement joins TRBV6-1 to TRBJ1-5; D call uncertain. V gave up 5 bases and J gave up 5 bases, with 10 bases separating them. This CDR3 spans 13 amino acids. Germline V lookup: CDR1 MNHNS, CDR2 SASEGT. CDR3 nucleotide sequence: TGTGCCAGCAGTTATTCGGGGTATCAGCCCCAGCATTTT. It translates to CASSYSGYQPQHF.

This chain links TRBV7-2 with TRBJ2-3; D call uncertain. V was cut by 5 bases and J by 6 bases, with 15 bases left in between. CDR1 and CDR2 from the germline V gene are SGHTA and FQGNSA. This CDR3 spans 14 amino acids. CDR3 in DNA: TGTGCCAGCAGCCCACGACTCCCCGGGGATACGCAGTATTTT. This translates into CASSPRLPGDTQYF.

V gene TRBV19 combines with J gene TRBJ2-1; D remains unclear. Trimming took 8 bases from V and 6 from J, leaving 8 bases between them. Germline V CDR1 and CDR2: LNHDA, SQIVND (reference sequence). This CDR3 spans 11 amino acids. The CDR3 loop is CASEEGNEQFF. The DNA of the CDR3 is TGTGCCAGTGAGGAAGGCAATGAGCAGTTCTTC. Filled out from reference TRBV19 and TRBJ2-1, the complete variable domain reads DGGITQSPKYLFRKEGQNVTLSCEQNLNHDAMYWYRQDPGQGLRLIYYSQIVNDFQKGDIAEGYSVSREKKESFPLTVTSAQKNPTAFYLCASEEGNEQFFGPGTRLTVL.

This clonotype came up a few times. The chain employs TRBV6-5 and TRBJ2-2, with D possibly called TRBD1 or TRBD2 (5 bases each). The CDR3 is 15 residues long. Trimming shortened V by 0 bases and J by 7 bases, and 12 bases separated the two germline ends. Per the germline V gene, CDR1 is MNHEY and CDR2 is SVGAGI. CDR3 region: CASSYSEGESGELFF. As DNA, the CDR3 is TGTGCCAGCAGTTACTCGGAAGGGGAGAGCGGGGAGCTGTTTTTT.

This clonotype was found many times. Written as DNA, the CDR3 is TGTGCCAGCAGCCCCCCAACAGGGGTGAACACTGAAGCTTTCTTT. This encodes CASSPPTGVNTEAFF. The chain combines TRBV7-9 with TRBJ1-1; 7 nucleotides align to TRBD1. CDR1 is SEHNR and CDR2 is FQNEAQ in the germline V gene (reference sequence). The length of the CDR3 is 15 residues. V was pared by 5 bases and J by 0 bases, with 6 bases of the junction left unmatched. Combining the CDR3 with reference TRBV7-9 and TRBJ1-1 gives the whole variable domain DTGVSQNPRHKITKRGQNVTFRCDPISEHNRLYWYRQTLGQGPEFLTYFQNEAQLEKSRLLSDRFSAERPKGSFSTLEIQRTEQGDSAMYLCASSPPTGVNTEAFFGQGTRLTVV.

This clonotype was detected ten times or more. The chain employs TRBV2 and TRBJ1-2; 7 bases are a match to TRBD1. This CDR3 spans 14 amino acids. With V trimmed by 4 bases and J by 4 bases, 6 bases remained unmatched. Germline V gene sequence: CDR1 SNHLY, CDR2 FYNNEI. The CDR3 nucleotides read TGTGCCAGCAGTGCGGGACAGAGCTTCTATGGCTACACCTTC. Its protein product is CASSAGQSFYGYTF.

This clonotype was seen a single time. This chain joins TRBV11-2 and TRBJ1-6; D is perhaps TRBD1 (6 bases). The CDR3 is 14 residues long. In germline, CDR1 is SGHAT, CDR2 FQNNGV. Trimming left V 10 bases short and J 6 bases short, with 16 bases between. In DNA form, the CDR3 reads TGTGCCATTTCACGGGGACAAACTAATTCACCCCTCCACTTT. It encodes CAISRGQTNSPLHF.

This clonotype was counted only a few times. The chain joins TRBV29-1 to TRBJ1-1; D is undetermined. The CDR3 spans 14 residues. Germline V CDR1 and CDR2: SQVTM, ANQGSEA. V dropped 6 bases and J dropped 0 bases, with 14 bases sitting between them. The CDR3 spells CSVVKPLMNTEAFF. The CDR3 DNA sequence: TGCAGCGTCGTCAAACCATTAATGAACACTGAAGCTTTCTTT. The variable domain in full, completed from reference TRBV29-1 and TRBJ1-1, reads SAVISQKPSRDICQRGTSLTIQCQVDSQVTMMFWYRQQPGQSLTLIATANQGSEATYESGFVIDKFPISRPNLTFSTLTVSNMSPEDSSIYLCSVVKPLMNTEAFFGQGTRLTVV.

DNA of the CDR3: TGTGCCAGCAGCCTCACCACATCCGGGGAGCTGTTTTTT. It codes for CASSLTTSGELFF. The chain couples TRBV5-5 to TRBJ2-2, with unresolved D. Deletions cut 4 bases from V and 6 bases from J, with 10 bases between. Germline loops: CDR1 SGHKS, CDR2 YYEKEE (reference sequence). CDR3 length equals 13 residues.

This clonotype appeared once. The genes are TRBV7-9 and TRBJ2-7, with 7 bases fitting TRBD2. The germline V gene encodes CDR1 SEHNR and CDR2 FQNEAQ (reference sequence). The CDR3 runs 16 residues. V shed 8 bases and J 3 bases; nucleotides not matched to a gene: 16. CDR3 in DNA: TGTGCCAGCTTCTCCTACGCGGGAGAATTAAGCTACGAGCAGTACTTC. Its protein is CASFSYAGELSYEQYF. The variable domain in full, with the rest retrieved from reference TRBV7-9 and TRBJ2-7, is DTGVSQNPRHKITKRGQNVTFRCDPISEHNRLYWYRQTLGQGPEFLTYFQNEAQLEKSRLLSDRFSAERPKGSFSTLEIQRTEQGDSAMYLCASFSYAGELSYEQYFGPGTRLTVT.

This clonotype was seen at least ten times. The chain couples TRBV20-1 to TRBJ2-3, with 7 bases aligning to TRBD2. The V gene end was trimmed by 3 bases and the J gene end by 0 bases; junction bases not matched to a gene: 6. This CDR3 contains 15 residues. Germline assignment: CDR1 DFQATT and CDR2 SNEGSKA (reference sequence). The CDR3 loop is CSARSASGSTDTQYF. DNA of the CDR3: TGCAGTGCTAGGTCGGCTAGCGGCAGCACAGATACGCAGTATTTT.

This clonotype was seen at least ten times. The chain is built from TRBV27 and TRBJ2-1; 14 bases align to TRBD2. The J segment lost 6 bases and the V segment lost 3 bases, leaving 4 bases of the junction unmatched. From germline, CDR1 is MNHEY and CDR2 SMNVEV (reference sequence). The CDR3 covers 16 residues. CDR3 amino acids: CASSFFGTSGSNEQFF. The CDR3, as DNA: TGTGCCAGCAGTTTTTTCGGGACTAGCGGGAGCAATGAGCAGTTCTTC.

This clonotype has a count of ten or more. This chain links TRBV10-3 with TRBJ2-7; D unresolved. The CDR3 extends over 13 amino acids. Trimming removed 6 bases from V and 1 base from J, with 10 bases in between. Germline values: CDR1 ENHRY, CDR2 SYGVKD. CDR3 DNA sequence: TGTGCCATCAGGACGGTGGAGTCCTACGAGCAGTACTTC. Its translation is CAIRTVESYEQYF.

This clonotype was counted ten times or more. The CDR3 DNA is TGTGCCAGCAGGCCTTTGATTTCGAACACAGATACGCAGTATTTT. Its translation is CASRPLISNTDTQYF. The V gene is TRBV2, the J gene TRBJ2-3, with unresolved D. The CDR3 consists of 15 residues. The germline gives CDR1 SNHLY, CDR2 FYNNEI. V lost 6 bases and J lost 2, with 15 bases in between.

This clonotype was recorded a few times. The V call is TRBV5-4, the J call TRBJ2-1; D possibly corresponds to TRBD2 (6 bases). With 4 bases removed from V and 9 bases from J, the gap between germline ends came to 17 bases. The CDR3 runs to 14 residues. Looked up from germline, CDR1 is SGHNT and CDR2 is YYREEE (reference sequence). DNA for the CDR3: TGTGCCAGCAGCGACGCACTAGGGCGGGGTGAGCAGTTCTTC. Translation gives CASSDALGRGEQFF.

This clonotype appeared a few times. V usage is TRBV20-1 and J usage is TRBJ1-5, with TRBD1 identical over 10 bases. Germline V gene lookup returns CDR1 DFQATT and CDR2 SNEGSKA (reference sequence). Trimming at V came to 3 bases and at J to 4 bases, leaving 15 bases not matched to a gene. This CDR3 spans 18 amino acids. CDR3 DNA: TGCAGTGCTAGGGGCCCGGGACAGGGGACGGTTTTGAATCAGCCCCAGCATTTT. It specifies CSARGPGQGTVLNQPQHF.

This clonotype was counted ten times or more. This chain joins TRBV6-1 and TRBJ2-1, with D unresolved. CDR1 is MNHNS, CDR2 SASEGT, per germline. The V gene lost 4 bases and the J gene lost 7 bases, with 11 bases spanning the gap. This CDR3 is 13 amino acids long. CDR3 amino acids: CASSATWRNEQFF. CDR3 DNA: TGTGCCAGCAGTGCGACTTGGCGGAATGAGCAGTTCTTC.

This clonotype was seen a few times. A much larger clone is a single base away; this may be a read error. The CDR3 loop reads CAWSVGKANEQYF. Written as DNA, the CDR3 is TGTGCCTGGAGTGTGGGGAAAGCGAACGAGCAGTACTTC. V and J are TRBV30 and TRBJ2-7; the D is unclear. Trimming removed 0 bases from V and 5 bases from J, with 11 bases in between. CDR3 length: 13 residues. Looked up from germline, CDR1 is GTSNPN and CDR2 is SVGIG (reference sequence).

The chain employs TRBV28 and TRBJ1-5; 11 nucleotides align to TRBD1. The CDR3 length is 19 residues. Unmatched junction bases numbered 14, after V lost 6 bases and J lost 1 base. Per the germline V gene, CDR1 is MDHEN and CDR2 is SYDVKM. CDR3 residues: CASSLPRTGGLWSNQPQHF. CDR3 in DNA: TGTGCCAGCAGCCTTCCCAGGACAGGGGGCCTTTGGAGCAATCAGCCCCAGCATTTT. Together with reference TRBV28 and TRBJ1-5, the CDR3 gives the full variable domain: DVKVTQSSRYLVKRTGEKVFLECVQDMDHENMFWYRQDPGLGLRLIYFSYDVKMKEKGDIPEGYSVSREKKERFSLILESASTNQTSMYLCASSLPRTGGLWSNQPQHFGDGTRLSIL.

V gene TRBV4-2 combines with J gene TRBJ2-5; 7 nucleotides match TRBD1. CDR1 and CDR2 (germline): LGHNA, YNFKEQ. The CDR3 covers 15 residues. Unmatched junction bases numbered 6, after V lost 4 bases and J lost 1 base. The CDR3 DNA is TGTGCCAGCAGCCTCCGAGGACAGGTCCAAGAGACCCAGTACTTC. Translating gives CASSLRGQVQETQYF.